This T cell receptor beta chain is drawn from a study of T cell responses to AZD1222 COVID-19 vaccine. General observations from the study: Targeting of unmutated variant regions was reportedly seen in nearly half of spike-specific TCRs. An increase in Spike-specific TCR breadth and depth was observed after two AZD1222 doses. Females outnumbered males among donors, who were mostly white British; clonal diversity was possibly underestimated.

TCRdb's copy holds only in-frame clones and misses some; the assay was immunoSEQ multiplex PCR. In the table there are about 110,000 clones, around 90% of which are singletons. V dropped 8 bases and J dropped 4 bases, with 11 bases sitting between them. There are 12 residues in the CDR3. The germline gives CDR1 SEHNR, CDR2 FQNEAQ (reference sequence). As to this clone: Its antigen is not identified.

The starting material was peripheral blood, obtained 28 days after the second AZD1222 dose. This chain links TRBV7-9 with TRBJ1-1; tentatively, D is TRBD1 (5 bases). This TCR was recovered from an adult who received the AZD1222 COVID-19 vaccine. The CDR3 region has the DNA TGTGCCAGCCGCGGGGGGAGCACTGAAGCTTTCTTT. Its protein is CASRGGSTEAFF.